The source of this T cell receptor beta chain is a study of blood T cell repertoires in COVID-19. About the research overall: Nucleic acid was either cDNA or gDNA, and it came from T cells, B-cell-depleted T cells, or PBMCs.

Generated by immunoSEQ multiplex PCR, the TCRdb table keeps only in-frame clones and is missing some. The table includes more than 250,000 clones, less than 85% detected once. Germline V gene lookup returns CDR1 SGHDN and CDR2 FVKESK. Trimming took 2 bases from V and 1 from J; bases not matched to a gene: 3. The CDR3 covers 15 residues. This chain joins TRBV14 and TRBJ1-2, with 8 bases aligning to TRBD1. The source is a man aged 55-75 years who had recovered from COVID-19. Sequencing was performed on peripheral blood. The CDR3 DNA is TGTGCCAGCAGCCAATTGACAGGGGTTAACTATGGCTACACCTTC. Translated: CASSQLTGVNYGYTF.